This TCR beta chain was recorded in a study of blood T cell repertoires in COVID-19. Per the study methods: Quantification of nucleated cells was approximated via reference gene primer amplification. TCRdb's table, derived via immunoSEQ multiplex PCR, lists solely in-frame clones and lacks some. V and J calls and clone size are given by that table; D and trimming were obtained from the DNA. The table includes hundreds of thousands of clones, 75% to 90% detected once. The TCR comes from a human donor in a cohort sampled during active COVID-19. The specimen was peripheral blood.

As DNA, the CDR3 is TGTGCCAGCAGTTTTCATCGGGGGGGGCCCTGGGAGCAGTACTTC. Its protein is CASSFHRGGPWEQYF. The chain links TRBV28 to TRBJ2-7; 8 bases match TRBD2. This CDR3 has 15 residues. Germline V gene data show CDR1 as MDHEN and CDR2 as SYDVKM. J gave up 7 bases and V 3 bases, and 11 bases lay outside the gene matches.